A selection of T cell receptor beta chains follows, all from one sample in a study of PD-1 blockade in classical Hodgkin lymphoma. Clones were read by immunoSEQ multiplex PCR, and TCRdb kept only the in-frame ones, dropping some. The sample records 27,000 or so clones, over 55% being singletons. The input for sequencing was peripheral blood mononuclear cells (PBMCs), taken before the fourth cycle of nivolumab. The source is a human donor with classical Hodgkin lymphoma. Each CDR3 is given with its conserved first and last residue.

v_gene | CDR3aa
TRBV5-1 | CASSRDLRAENIQYF
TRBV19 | CASSIQGGSTDTQYF
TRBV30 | CAWTRGLWDEQYF
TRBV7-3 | CASSLRPASFGSGANVLTF
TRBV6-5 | CASSFDNQPTETQYF
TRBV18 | CASSPGAGLSEKLFF
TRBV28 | CASNGGHEDEQYF
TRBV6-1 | CASSEALAGAPASTDTQYF
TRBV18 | CASSPGTGGNQPQHF
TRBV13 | CASSLRQGNTGELFF
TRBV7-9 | CASSLEGTKNTEAFF
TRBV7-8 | CASSLGADYTF
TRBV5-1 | CASSLLTTHNTEAFF
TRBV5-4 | CASSPTPGANGYTF
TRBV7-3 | CASSLTSGAYEQYF
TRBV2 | CASRARDTGTDTQYF
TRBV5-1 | CASSLSGGPEAFF
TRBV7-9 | CASSFPTGIYGYTF
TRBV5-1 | CASSPMGGHYGYTF
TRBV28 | CASSPSGGTGELFF
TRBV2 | CASSAIGTGVGQPQHF
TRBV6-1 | CATALNRGPYEQYF
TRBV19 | CATRTGGNQPQHF
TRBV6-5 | CASSHQREGAGELFF
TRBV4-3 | CASSQDLENTEAFF
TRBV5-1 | CASSWTGSGETQYF
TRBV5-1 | CASSAPSGTGQETQYF
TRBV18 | CASSLSELALYEQYF
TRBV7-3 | CASSLRGIFTDTQYF
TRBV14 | CASSQVGPGELFF
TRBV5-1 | CASSLARWNEQFF
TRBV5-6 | CASSGRVGDTQYF
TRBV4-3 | CASSQETFSGANVLTF
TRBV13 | CASSLERAPPDTQYF
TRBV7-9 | CASIPRGGLAHEQYF
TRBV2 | CASSTGQGLAETQYF
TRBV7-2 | CASSLSPSGRTQYF
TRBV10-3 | CAISPRAGGGLEQFF
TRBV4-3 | CASSQDELPGNTIYF
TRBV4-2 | CASSQSTSGGLDTQYF
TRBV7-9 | CASGRGQGDEKLFF
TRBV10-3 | CAISTGQGGSYEQYF
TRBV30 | CAWSVGSYNSPLHF
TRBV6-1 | CASSGFEVKLFF
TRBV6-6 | CASSYVTNNEQFF
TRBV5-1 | CASSLTGQQETQYF
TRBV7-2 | CASSSQTEKTQYF
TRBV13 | CASSLGDTEAFF
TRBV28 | CASKERDRVNAGANVLTF
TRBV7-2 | CASSLVQDRGFEAFF
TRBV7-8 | CASSPGVGTDTQYF
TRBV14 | CASSREFLQWDAEQFF
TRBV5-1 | CASSLGQTSGNTIYF
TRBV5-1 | CASSLAVPRSGANVLTF